This T cell receptor beta chain is from a study of brain metastases from non-small cell lung cancer. Study-wide points: In about 64% of brain metastases, T-cell clones were expanded compared with matched primary tumors. Metastases had sparse T cells but largely shared repertoires with primaries. T-cell infiltration was lower in brain metastases than primaries (P < 0.001).

Turning to this clone: Its antigen is undetermined.

Some clones are missing from TCRdb's copy, which holds only in-frame ones; the method was immunoSEQ multiplex PCR. Of around 2,200 clones listed, about 90% are singletons. Trimming stripped 5 bases from V and 8 bases from J, with 16 bases between. The germline V gene encodes CDR1 SGHTA and CDR2 FQGNSA. The CDR3 extends over 14 amino acids. The sample was primary lung tumor tissue. The rearrangement joins TRBV7-2 to TRBJ2-1; a possible D gene is TRBD2 (6 bases). The receptor was derived from a donor aged 40 or older with non-small cell lung cancer. The CDR3 reads CASSPLTSSDEQFF. In DNA, the CDR3 is TGTGCCAGCAGCCCTCTAACTAGCTCCGATGAGCAGTTCTTC. Full variable domain (rest looked up from reference TRBV7-2 and TRBJ2-1): GAGVSQSPSNKVTEKGKDVELRCDPISGHTALYWYRQSLGQGLEFLIYFQGNSAPDKSGLPSDRFSAERTGGSVSTLTIQRTQQEDSAVYLCASSPLTSSDEQFFGPGTRLTVL.